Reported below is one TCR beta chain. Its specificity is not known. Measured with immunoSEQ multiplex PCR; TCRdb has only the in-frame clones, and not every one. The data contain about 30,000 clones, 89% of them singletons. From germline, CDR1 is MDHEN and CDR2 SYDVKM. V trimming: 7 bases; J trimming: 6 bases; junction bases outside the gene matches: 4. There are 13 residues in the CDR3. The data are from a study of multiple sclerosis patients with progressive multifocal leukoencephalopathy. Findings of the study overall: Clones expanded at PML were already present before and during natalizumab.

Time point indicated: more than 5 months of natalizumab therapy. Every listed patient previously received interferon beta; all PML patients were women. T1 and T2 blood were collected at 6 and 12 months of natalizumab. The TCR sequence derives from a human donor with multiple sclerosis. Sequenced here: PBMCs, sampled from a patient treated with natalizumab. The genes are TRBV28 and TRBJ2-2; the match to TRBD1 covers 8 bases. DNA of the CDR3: TGTGCCAGCACCCTACAGGGGGCCGGGGAGCTGTTTTTT. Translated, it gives CASTLQGAGELFF.